The rows below give T cell receptor beta chains drawn from one sample of a study of blood T cell repertoires in COVID-19. Sequencing was performed with immunoSEQ multiplex PCR; in TCRdb, only in-frame clones are kept and a portion is missing. The table has roughly 110,000 clones, around 75% seen once. Sample: peripheral blood. These receptor sequences come from a human donor with acute or convalescent COVID-19. The donor label of this sample is uncertain. Each CDR3 is given with its conserved first and last residue. D genes are given only for firm matches. Some rows have no size entry. The others give once, few or many, or a class for an expanded clone.

TRBD1 | NA | TRBJ2-5 | 13 | TRBV19 | CASSRQGRETQYF | TGTGCCAGTAGTCGACAGGGTAGGGAGACCCAGTACTTC
NA | NA | TRBJ2-5 | 14 | TRBV12-5 | CASVLDWRKETQYF | TGTGCTAGTGTCCTGGACTGGAGGAAAGAGACCCAGTACTTC
NA | NA | TRBJ1-2 | 15 | TRBV7-2 | CASSLGTAQNYGYTF | TGTGCCAGCAGCTTAGGGACAGCCCAAAACTATGGCTACACCTTC
TRBD2 | few | TRBJ2-2 | 15 | TRBV6-5 | CASSPGLAGSGELFF | TGTGCCAGCAGTCCTGGACTAGCGGGGTCCGGGGAGCTGTTTTTT
TRBD1 | once | TRBJ2-1 | 16 | TRBV5-6 | CASSETGTGIFGEQFF | TGTGCCAGCAGCGAAACCGGGACAGGGATCTTCGGGGAGCAGTTCTTC
TRBD1 | NA | TRBJ1-4 | 13 | TRBV30 | CAWGQGANEKLFF | TGTGCCTGGGGACAGGGTGCTAATGAAAAACTGTTTTTT
NA | NA | TRBJ1-4 | 15 | TRBV10-3 | CAISEEGGTNEKLFF | TGTGCCATCAGTGAGGAGGGAGGAACTAATGAAAAACTGTTTTTT
TRBD2 | NA | TRBJ2-2 | 16 | TRBV7-2 | CASSLVGTSSTGELFF | TGTGCCAGCAGCTTAGTCGGGACTAGTTCCACCGGGGAGCTGTTTTTT
TRBD1 | NA | TRBJ2-3 | 15 | TRBV3-1/TRBV3-2 | CASSPTGDGTDTQYF | TGTGCCAGCAGTCCGACAGGGGATGGCACAGATACGCAGTATTTT
TRBD2 | NA | TRBJ2-5 | 16 | TRBV4-1 | CASSPGLAGGGETQYF | TGCGCCAGCAGCCCGGGACTAGCGGGGGGGGGTGAGACCCAGTACTTC
TRBD1 | few | TRBJ1-1 | 18 | TRBV4-1 | CASSQGGGQGARRTEAFF | TGCGCCAGCAGCCAAGGCGGGGGACAGGGGGCACGAAGGACTGAAGCTTTCTTT
NA | NA | TRBJ1-2 | 15 | TRBV5-6 | CASSPLERLNYGYTF | TGTGCCAGCAGCCCCCTCGAGAGACTTAACTATGGCTACACCTTC
NA | NA | TRBJ1-2 | 13 | TRBV19 | CASSERFRDGYTF | TGTGCCAGTAGCGAAAGGTTTCGGGATGGCTACACCTTC
NA | few | TRBJ1-1 | 13 | TRBV5-4 | CASSLQGSTEAFF | TGTGCCAGCAGCTTGCAGGGAAGCACTGAAGCTTTCTTT
NA | NA | TRBJ1-2 | 13 | TRBV10-3 | CAISESTAYGYTF | TGTGCCATCAGTGAGTCGACAGCCTATGGCTACACCTTC
NA | NA | TRBJ2-1 | 13 | TRBV18 | CASSPNSYNEQFF | TGTGCCAGCTCACCCAACAGCTACAATGAGCAGTTCTTC
NA | NA | TRBJ1-5 | 13 | TRBV29-1 | CSVGPGGNQPQHF | TGCAGCGTTGGGCCGGGGGGTAATCAGCCCCAGCATTTT
TRBD2 | NA | TRBJ2-1 | 16 | TRBV29-1 | CSGGLAGTSSYNEQFF | TGCAGCGGGGGACTAGCGGGGACAAGCTCCTACAATGAGCAGTTCTTC
TRBD1 | NA | TRBJ2-1 | 17 | TRBV28 | CASSSPGQGSSYNEQFF | TGTGCCAGCAGTTCTCCCGGACAGGGGAGCTCCTACAATGAGCAGTTCTTC
TRBD2 | NA | TRBJ2-1 | 16 | TRBV11-2 | CASSLVFAGGNNEQFF | TGTGCCAGCAGCTTAGTCTTTGCGGGGGGGAACAATGAGCAGTTCTTC
TRBD1 | few | TRBJ1-2 | 12 | TRBV29-1 | CSATATGDGYTF | TGCAGCGCGACCGCAACAGGGGATGGCTACACCTTC
NA | NA | TRBJ1-4 | 14 | TRBV12-5 | CASGVQGIDEKLFF | TGTGCTAGTGGTGTTCAGGGGATTGATGAAAAACTGTTTTTT
NA | once | TRBJ1-1 | 15 | TRBV5-5 | CASSLARTVNTEAFF | TGTGCCAGCAGCTTGGCTCGAACGGTGAACACTGAAGCTTTCTTT
NA | NA | TRBJ1-2 | 13 | TRBV28 | CAITETVNYGYTF | TGTGCCATCACAGAGACAGTAAACTATGGCTACACCTTC
NA | NA | TRBJ2-5 | 14 | TRBV24-1 | CATSDFGSQETQYF | TGTGCCACCAGTGATTTTGGCAGCCAAGAGACCCAGTACTTC
NA | NA | TRBJ2-1 | 15 | TRBV5-1 | CASSFWVRGRDEQFF | TGCGCCAGCAGTTTTTGGGTTCGGGGTAGGGATGAGCAGTTCTTC
NA | NA | TRBJ1-6 | 14 | TRBV9 | CASSSHQGGSPLHF | TGTGCCAGCAGCTCACATCAGGGAGGTTCACCCCTCCACTTT
NA | NA | TRBJ2-1 | 12 | TRBV19 | CASSPRDNEQFF | TGTGCCAGTAGTCCACGGGACAATGAGCAGTTCTTC
NA | NA | TRBJ2-5 | 13 | TRBV12-3/TRBV12-4 | CASSSRTAGTQYF | TGTGCCAGCAGTTCCCGGACTGCAGGGACCCAGTACTTC